This T cell receptor beta chain was captured by sequencing in a study of human T cells and chemical hapten exposure. CDR1 SGDLS and CDR2 YYNGEE come from the germline V gene. The germline V and J ends were trimmed by 4 bases and 5 bases, with 16 bases remaining between them. The CDR3 is 14 residues long. As for time point: patch test 2, 6 weeks after DPC sensitization. Treatment given: therapeutic diphenylcyclopropenone sensitization with weekly scalp DPC. This clonotype was recorded a few times. Within the library, unique molecular identifiers were attached to each individual cDNA molecule. One entry per CDR3 protein, called by TCRdb with MiXCR from the RACE reads. Of approximately 84,000 distinct CDR3 sequences listed, about 9.4% are singletons.

The chain carries TRBV9 and TRBJ2-7, with D perhaps assigned TRBD1 or TRBD2 (5 bases each). This material consisted of whole blood, taken in connection with sensitization to the hapten diphenylcyclopropenone (DPC). The sequence was collected from a woman aged 25 to 39 with alopecia areata. Some clones in this sample may be carry-over from other donors' samples. The CDR3: CASSRGTWIHEQYF. The DNA of the CDR3 is TGTGCCAGCAGCCGAGGGACGTGGATTCACGAGCAGTACTTC.